These 6 T cell receptor beta chains originate from one sample sequenced in a study of blood T cell repertoires in COVID-19. Assay: immunoSEQ multiplex PCR; the TCRdb copy retains only in-frame clones and omits some. This sample has tens of thousands of clones, with around three quarters found just once. Sequencing was done on a sample of peripheral blood. The receptors were gathered from an older man with acute or convalescent COVID-19.

The chain couples TRBV19 to TRBJ2-5, with 11 bases matching TRBD2. The V segment lost 7 bases and the J segment 5 bases; nucleotides outside the gene matches: 15. The germline V gene has CDR1 LNHDA and CDR2 SQIVND (reference sequence). The CDR3 runs 17 residues. Written as DNA, the CDR3 is TGTGCCAGTATAGGAGCAAAAACTAGCGGGGGTGGGGAGACCCAGTACTTC. It is translated as CASIGAKTSGGGETQYF. The full variable domain, completed using reference TRBV19 and TRBJ2-5, is DGGITQSPKYLFRKEGQNVTLSCEQNLNHDAMYWYRQDPGQGLRLIYYSQIVNDFQKGDIAEGYSVSREKKESFPLTVTSAQKNPTAFYLCASIGAKTSGGGETQYFGPGTRLLVL.

The chain joins TRBV20-1 to TRBJ2-7; D is perhaps TRBD1 (5 bases). Germline values: CDR1 DFQATT, CDR2 SNEGSKA (reference sequence). This CDR3 spans 10 amino acids. The V gene lost 6 bases and the J gene lost 7 bases, with 10 bases spanning the gap. CDR3 in DNA: TGCAGTGCAGGGGTGGCTGAGCAGTACTTC. As protein: CSAGVAEQYF.

V and J are TRBV2 and TRBJ2-5; 10 bases are a match to TRBD2. J was trimmed by 7 bases and V by 6 bases; bases with no gene match: 20. Germline CDR1 and CDR2: SNHLY and FYNNEI. The CDR3 spans 18 residues. The CDR3 is CASSNSGGRQLPLGTQYF. CDR3 sequence (DNA): TGTGCCAGCAGCAATAGCGGGGGGCGTCAACTACCATTGGGGACCCAGTACTTC.

The chain links TRBV9 to TRBJ2-7, with D possibly matching TRBD1 (5 bases). The CDR3 extends over 13 amino acids. The germline CDR1 and CDR2 sequences are SGDLS and YYNGEE. V lost 4 bases and J 3 bases, leaving 11 bases between the germline ends. The CDR3 DNA follows: TGTGCCAGCAGCCCAGGGCCTTACTACGAGCAGTACTTC. Residues: CASSPGPYYEQYF.

The rearrangement links TRBV5-1 to TRBJ2-1; TRBD1 agrees at 8 bases. Germline assignment: CDR1 SGHRS and CDR2 YFSETQ. Trimming cost V 0 bases and J 7 bases; bases outside gene matches: 6. CDR3 length equals 15 residues. CDR3 sequence: CASSLASGGANEQFF. The DNA of the CDR3 is TGCGCCAGCAGCTTGGCCTCAGGGGGCGCGAATGAGCAGTTCTTC.

This chain joins TRBV9 and TRBJ1-1, with no clear D. Per germline, CDR1 SGDLS and CDR2 YYNGEE. The CDR3 is made up of 14 amino acids. V lost 2 bases, J lost 4 bases, and 12 bases lay in between. The CDR3 spells CASSVGVVGTEAFF. The CDR3 bases are TGTGCCAGCAGCGTCGGGGTAGTAGGCACTGAAGCTTTCTTT.